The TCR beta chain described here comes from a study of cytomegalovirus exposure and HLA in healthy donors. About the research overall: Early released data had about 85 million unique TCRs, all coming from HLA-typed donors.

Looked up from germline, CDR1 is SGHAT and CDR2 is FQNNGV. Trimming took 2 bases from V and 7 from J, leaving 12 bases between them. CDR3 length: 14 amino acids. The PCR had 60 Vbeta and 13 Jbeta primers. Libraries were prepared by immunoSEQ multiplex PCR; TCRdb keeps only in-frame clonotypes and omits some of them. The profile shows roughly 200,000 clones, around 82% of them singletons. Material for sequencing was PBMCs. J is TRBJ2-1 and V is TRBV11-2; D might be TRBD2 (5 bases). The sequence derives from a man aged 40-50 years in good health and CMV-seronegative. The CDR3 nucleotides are TGTGCCAGCAGCTTAAGGGAGACGGGGAATGAGCAGTTCTTC. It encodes CASSLRETGNEQFF. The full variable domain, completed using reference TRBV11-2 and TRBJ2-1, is EAGVAQSPRYKIIEKRQSVAFWCNPISGHATLYWYQQILGQGPKLLIQFQNNGVVDDSQLPKDRFSAERLKGVDSTLKIQPAKLEDSAVYLCASSLRETGNEQFFGPGTRLTVL.